The rows below give T cell receptor beta chains drawn from one sample of a study of OX40 agonist ivuxolimab in advanced cancers. Produced via immunoSEQ multiplex PCR; TCRdb's table is partial and in-frame only. The repertoire includes around 27,000 clones, less than 90% of them detected once, and roughly a fifth sits in the top ten. This specimen was CD4+ or CD8+ T cells sorted from blood, taken in a trial of the OX40 agonist ivuxolimab. The receptor set was obtained from an adult with an advanced solid tumor such as melanoma, head and neck, liver or kidney cancer. Both conserved end residues are part of each CDR3. The D gene is left open where the match is weak. Clone size, where shown, is once, few, many, or a class for clones that have expanded.

J: TRBJ2-3; V: TRBV20-1; D: -; size: -; CDR3: CSAITDTQYF; DNA: TGCAGTGCTATAACAGATACGCAGTATTTT
J: TRBJ2-7; V: TRBV2; D: TRBD2; size: -; CDR3: CASQGLAGPSYEQYF; DNA: TGTGCCAGCCAGGGACTAGCAGGTCCTTCCTACGAGCAGTACTTC
J: TRBJ1-3; V: TRBV4-1; D: -; size: -; CDR3: CASSQDAGSGNTIYF; DNA: TGCGCCAGCAGCCAAGATGCAGGGTCTGGAAACACCATATATTTT
J: TRBJ2-6; V: TRBV28; D: -; size: -; CDR3: CASSLSPDLSGANVLTF; DNA: TGTGCCAGCAGTTTAAGTCCCGACCTCTCTGGGGCCAACGTCCTGACTTTC
J: TRBJ2-6; V: TRBV28; D: -; size: -; CDR3: CASSLSWPGDEAGANVLTF; DNA: TGTGCCAGCAGTTTATCATGGCCCGGGGATGAGGCTGGGGCCAACGTCCTGACTTTC
J: TRBJ1-2; V: TRBV28; D: TRBD1; size: -; CDR3: CASSLWGDRGHGYTF; DNA: TGTGCCAGCAGTTTATGGGGGGACAGGGGGCATGGCTACACCTTC
J: TRBJ2-1; V: TRBV10-2; D: TRBD2; size: -; CDR3: CASRGLAESSYNEQFF; DNA: TGCGCCAGCAGGGGACTAGCCGAAAGCTCCTACAATGAGCAGTTCTTC
J: TRBJ2-7; V: TRBV18; D: TRBD2; size: -; CDR3: CASSPGGLTYEQYF; DNA: TGTGCCAGCTCACCAGGGGGACTAACCTACGAGCAGTACTTC
J: TRBJ2-7; V: TRBV4-2; D: -; size: -; CDR3: CASSHDVVGLATYEQYF; DNA: TGTGCCAGCAGCCACGATGTGGTAGGGCTAGCGACCTACGAGCAGTACTTC
J: TRBJ1-2; V: TRBV18; D: -; size: -; CDR3: CASQDGNYGYTF; DNA: TGTGCCAGCCAGGACGGGAACTATGGCTACACCTTC
J: TRBJ2-5; V: TRBV25-1; D: -; size: -; CDR3: CASSEFKNQETQYF; DNA: TGTGCCAGCAGTGAATTCAAAAACCAAGAGACCCAGTACTTC
J: TRBJ2-5; V: TRBV11-2; D: -; size: -; CDR3: CASSLSALPAETQYF; DNA: TGTGCCAGCAGCTTATCGGCGCTCCCGGCAGAGACCCAGTACTTC
J: TRBJ1-3; V: TRBV5-1; D: -; size: -; CDR3: CASSPAGVLGNTIYF; DNA: TGCGCCAGCAGCCCGGCGGGGGTCCTCGGAAACACCATATATTTT
J: TRBJ2-7; V: TRBV10-3; D: -; size: -; CDR3: CGSGSSSGSEQYF; DNA: TGTGGGTCGGGGAGCAGTTCGGGGAGCGAGCAGTACTTC
J: TRBJ2-5; V: TRBV7-9; D: -; size: -; CDR3: CASSLASRAETQYF; DNA: TGTGCCAGCAGCTTAGCGAGCAGGGCGGAGACCCAGTACTTC
J: TRBJ2-7; V: TRBV14; D: -; size: -; CDR3: CASSQGVGSSYEQYF; DNA: TGTGCCAGCAGCCAGGGGGTGGGTAGCTCCTACGAGCAGTACTTC
J: TRBJ2-5; V: TRBV5-1; D: -; size: -; CDR3: CASSLAEQIQETQYF; DNA: TGCGCCAGCAGCTTGGCCGAGCAGATTCAAGAGACCCAGTACTTC
J: TRBJ1-6; V: TRBV28; D: -; size: -; CDR3: CASSSPPDSPLHF; DNA: TGTGCCAGCAGTTCCCCCCCCGATTCACCCCTCCACTTT
J: TRBJ2-7; V: TRBV4-1; D: -; size: -; CDR3: CASSFRESAYEQYF; DNA: TGCGCCAGCAGCTTTCGGGAGTCAGCCTACGAGCAGTACTTC
J: TRBJ2-3; V: TRBV5-4; D: -; size: -; CDR3: CASSWGPYTDTQYF; DNA: TGTGCCAGCAGCTGGGGCCCCTACACAGATACGCAGTATTTT
J: TRBJ1-2; V: TRBV29-1; D: TRBD1; size: -; CDR3: CSVTGANYGYTF; DNA: TGCAGCGTGACAGGGGCGAACTATGGCTACACCTTC
J: TRBJ2-7; V: TRBV5-1; D: TRBD1; size: -; CDR3: CASSPGQGMSYEQYF; DNA: TGCGCCAGCAGCCCAGGACAGGGGATGTCCTACGAGCAGTACTTC
J: TRBJ1-1; V: TRBV13; D: TRBD1; size: -; CDR3: CASSTQGAGTEAFF; DNA: TGTGCCAGCAGCACACAGGGGGCGGGAACTGAAGCTTTCTTT
J: TRBJ2-3; V: TRBV5-6; D: TRBD1; size: -; CDR3: CASRGTGARDTQYF; DNA: TGTGCCAGCAGGGGGACAGGGGCGAGAGATACGCAGTATTTT
J: TRBJ2-7; V: TRBV11-2; D: TRBD2; size: -; CDR3: CASSLGSGYSYEQYF; DNA: TGTGCCAGCAGCTTAGGTAGCGGGTACTCCTACGAGCAGTACTTC
J: TRBJ2-1; V: TRBV5-5; D: -; size: -; CDR3: CASSSRTTVPREQFF; DNA: TGTGCCAGCAGCTCTCGGACCACCGTACCCAGAGAGCAGTTCTTC
J: TRBJ2-3; V: TRBV9; D: -; size: -; CDR3: CASSPSVDTQYF; DNA: TGTGCCAGCAGCCCCTCGGTAGATACGCAGTATTTT
J: TRBJ2-7; V: TRBV28; D: TRBD2; size: once; CDR3: CASSPLAELSYEQYF; DNA: TGTGCCAGCAGTCCTCTAGCGGAGCTAAGCTACGAGCAGTACTTC
J: TRBJ2-7; V: TRBV28; D: -; size: -; CDR3: CASSSQGSLSYEQYF; DNA: TGTGCCAGCAGCTCCCAGGGGAGCCTCTCCTACGAGCAGTACTTC
J: TRBJ2-1; V: TRBV19; D: TRBD2; size: -; CDR3: CASSTLTSLFYNEQFF; DNA: TGTGCCAGTAGTACTCTGACTAGCCTCTTCTACAATGAGCAGTTCTTC
J: TRBJ2-7; V: TRBV7-9; D: -; size: -; CDR3: CASSRGSPYEQYF; DNA: TGTGCCAGCAGCCGGGGGAGTCCCTACGAGCAGTACTTC
J: TRBJ1-2; V: TRBV27; D: -; size: -; CDR3: CASSGLGTSLYGYTF; DNA: TGTGCCAGCAGTGGGCTAGGGACATCGCTCTATGGCTACACCTTC
J: TRBJ2-1; V: TRBV15; D: -; size: -; CDR3: CATSRVGRGWDEQFF; DNA: TGTGCCACCAGCAGAGTGGGCAGGGGTTGGGATGAGCAGTTCTTC
J: TRBJ2-7; V: TRBV2; D: -; size: once; CDR3: CASSPGAKGYEQYF; DNA: TGTGCCAGCAGTCCCGGCGCAAAGGGCTACGAGCAGTACTTC
J: TRBJ2-2; V: TRBV27; D: -; size: -; CDR3: CASSLRGNGELFF; DNA: TGTGCCAGCAGTTTGAGAGGGAACGGGGAGCTGTTTTTT
J: TRBJ2-1; V: TRBV7-9; D: -; size: -; CDR3: CASSLGGDEQFF; DNA: TGTGCCAGCAGCTTAGGGGGGGATGAGCAGTTCTTC
J: TRBJ1-1; V: TRBV9; D: -; size: -; CDR3: CASSVGEGPNTEAFF; DNA: TGTGCCAGCAGCGTAGGGGAAGGGCCGAACACTGAAGCTTTCTTT
J: TRBJ1-2; V: TRBV2; D: -; size: few; CDR3: CASRENRADYGYTF; DNA: TGTGCCAGCAGGGAAAACAGGGCGGACTATGGCTACACCTTC
J: TRBJ2-7; V: TRBV19; D: -; size: -; CDR3: CASSPRDTTYEQYF; DNA: TGTGCCAGTAGTCCCCGGGACACCACCTACGAGCAGTACTTC
J: TRBJ1-4; V: TRBV5-1; D: TRBD1; size: -; CDR3: CASSLETGRGEKLFF; DNA: TGCGCCAGCAGCTTGGAGACAGGGCGGGGTGAAAAACTGTTTTTT
J: TRBJ1-4; V: TRBV7-9; D: TRBD1; size: medium-sized; CDR3: CASSQDRGPNEKLFF; DNA: TGTGCCAGCAGTCAGGACAGGGGTCCTAATGAAAAACTGTTTTTT
J: TRBJ2-7; V: TRBV5-4; D: TRBD2; size: -; CDR3: CASSHGRGGYEQYF; DNA: TGTGCCAGCAGCCATGGTCGGGGGGGCTACGAGCAGTACTTC
J: TRBJ2-3; V: TRBV11-2; D: TRBD2; size: -; CDR3: CASSLGLAGAADTQYF; DNA: TGTGCCAGCAGCCTAGGACTAGCGGGAGCCGCAGATACGCAGTATTTT
J: TRBJ2-1; V: TRBV4-1; D: TRBD2; size: once; CDR3: CASSPRALAGDYEQFF; DNA: TGCGCCAGCAGCCCGAGGGCGTTAGCGGGAGATTATGAGCAGTTCTTC
J: TRBJ2-7; V: TRBV6-1; D: -; size: once; CDR3: CACGSAYEQYF; DNA: TGTGCCTGCGGCAGTGCCTACGAGCAGTACTTC
J: TRBJ1-5; V: TRBV2; D: TRBD1; size: -; CDR3: CASSEDRGPHQPQHF; DNA: TGTGCCAGCAGTGAAGACAGGGGTCCGCATCAGCCCCAGCATTTT
J: TRBJ1-1; V: TRBV6-5; D: -; size: -; CDR3: CASSYTGKANTEAFF; DNA: TGTGCCAGCAGTTACACAGGGAAGGCGAACACTGAAGCTTTCTTT
J: TRBJ1-2; V: TRBV9; D: TRBD1; size: -; CDR3: CASSGDSRHYTF; DNA: TGTGCCAGCAGCGGGGACAGTAGACACTACACCTTC
J: TRBJ2-3; V: TRBV4-1; D: -; size: -; CDR3: CASSQRGAGGTDTQYF; DNA: TGCGCCAGCAGCCAAAGGGGGGCGGGAGGCACAGATACGCAGTATTTT
J: TRBJ1-1; V: TRBV2; D: -; size: -; CDR3: CASSDPRTANTEAFF; DNA: TGTGCCAGCAGTGATCCGCGGACAGCGAACACTGAAGCTTTCTTT
J: TRBJ1-4; V: TRBV6-4; D: -; size: -; CDR3: CASRAPGHGWEKLFF; DNA: TGTGCCAGCAGGGCGCCGGGACACGGTTGGGAAAAACTGTTTTTT
J: TRBJ2-2; V: TRBV27; D: TRBD2; size: few; CDR3: CASSPRGLAGVLTGELFF; DNA: TGTGCCAGCAGCCCCCGGGGACTAGCGGGAGTATTGACCGGGGAGCTGTTTTTT
J: TRBJ1-2; V: TRBV9; D: -; size: -; CDR3: CASSASGGGYTF; DNA: TGTGCCAGCAGCGCCAGCGGGGGGGGCTACACCTTC
J: TRBJ2-7; V: TRBV6-6; D: -; size: -; CDR3: CASSYSTRPESYEQYF; DNA: TGTGCCAGCAGTTACTCGACGAGGCCAGAGTCCTACGAGCAGTACTTC